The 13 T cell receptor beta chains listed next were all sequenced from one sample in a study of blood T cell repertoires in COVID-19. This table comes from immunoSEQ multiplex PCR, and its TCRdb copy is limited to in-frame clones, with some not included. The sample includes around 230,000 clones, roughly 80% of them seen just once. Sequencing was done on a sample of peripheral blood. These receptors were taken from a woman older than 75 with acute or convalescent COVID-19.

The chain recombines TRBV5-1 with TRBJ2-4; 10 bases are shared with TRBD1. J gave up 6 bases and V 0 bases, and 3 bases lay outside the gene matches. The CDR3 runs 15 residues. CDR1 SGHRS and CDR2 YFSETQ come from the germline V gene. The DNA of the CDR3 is TGCGCCAGCAGCTTGGAGACAGGGGGCGTAAACATTCAGTACTTC. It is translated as CASSLETGGVNIQYF.

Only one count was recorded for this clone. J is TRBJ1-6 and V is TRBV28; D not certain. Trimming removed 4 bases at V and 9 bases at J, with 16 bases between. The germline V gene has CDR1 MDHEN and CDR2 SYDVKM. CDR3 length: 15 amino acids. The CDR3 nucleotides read TGTGCCAGCAGTTCGGCCTTACCGGGGATTTCACCCCTCCACTTT. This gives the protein CASSSALPGISPLHF.

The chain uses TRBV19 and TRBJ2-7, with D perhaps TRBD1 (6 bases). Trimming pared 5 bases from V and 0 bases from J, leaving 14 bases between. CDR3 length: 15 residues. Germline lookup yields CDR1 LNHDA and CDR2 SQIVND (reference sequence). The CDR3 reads CASSPGHATSYEQYF. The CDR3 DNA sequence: TGTGCCAGTAGTCCGGGACACGCGACCTCCTACGAGCAGTACTTC. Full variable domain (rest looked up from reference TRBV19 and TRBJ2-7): DGGITQSPKYLFRKEGQNVTLSCEQNLNHDAMYWYRQDPGQGLRLIYYSQIVNDFQKGDIAEGYSVSREKKESFPLTVTSAQKNPTAFYLCASSPGHATSYEQYFGPGTRLTVT.

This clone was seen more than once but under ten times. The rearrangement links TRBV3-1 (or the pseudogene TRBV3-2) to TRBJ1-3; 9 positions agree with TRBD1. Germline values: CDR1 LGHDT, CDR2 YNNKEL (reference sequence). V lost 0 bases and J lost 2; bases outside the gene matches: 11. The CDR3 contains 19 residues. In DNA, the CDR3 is TGTGCCAGCAGCCAAGAATCTTACCCGGGACAGGGAACTGGAAACACCATATATTTT. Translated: CASSQESYPGQGTGNTIYF.

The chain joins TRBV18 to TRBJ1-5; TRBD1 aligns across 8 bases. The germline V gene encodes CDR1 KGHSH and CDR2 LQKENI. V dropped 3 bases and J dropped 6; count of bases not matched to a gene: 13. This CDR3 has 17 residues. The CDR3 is CASSPDRWQGAGQPQHF. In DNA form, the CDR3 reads TGTGCCAGCTCACCCGACCGGTGGCAGGGGGCAGGTCAGCCCCAGCATTTT.

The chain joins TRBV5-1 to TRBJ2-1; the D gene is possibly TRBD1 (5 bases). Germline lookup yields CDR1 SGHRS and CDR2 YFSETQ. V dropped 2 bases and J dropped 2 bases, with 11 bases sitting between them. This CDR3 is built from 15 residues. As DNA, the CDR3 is TGCGCCAGCAGCTTCGACAGAGAGCCCTACAATGAGCAGTTCTTC. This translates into CASSFDREPYNEQFF.

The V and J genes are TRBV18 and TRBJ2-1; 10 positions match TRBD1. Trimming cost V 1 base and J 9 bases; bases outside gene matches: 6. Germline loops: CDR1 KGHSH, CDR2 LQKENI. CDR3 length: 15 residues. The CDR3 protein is CASSPLGQGESEQFF. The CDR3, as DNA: TGTGCCAGCTCACCACTAGGACAGGGGGAGAGTGAGCAGTTCTTC.

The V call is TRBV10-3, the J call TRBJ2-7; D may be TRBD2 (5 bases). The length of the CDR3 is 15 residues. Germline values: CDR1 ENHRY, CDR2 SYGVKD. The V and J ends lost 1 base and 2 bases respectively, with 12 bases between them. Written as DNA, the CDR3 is TGTGCCATCAGTGAGTTTGGCGAGCGGACCTACGAGCAGTACTTC. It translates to CAISEFGERTYEQYF.

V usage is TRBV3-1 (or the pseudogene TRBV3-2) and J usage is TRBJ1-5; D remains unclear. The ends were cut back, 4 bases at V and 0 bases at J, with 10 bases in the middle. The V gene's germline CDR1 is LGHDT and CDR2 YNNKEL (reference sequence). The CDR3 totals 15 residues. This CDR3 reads CASSRNYYSNQPQHF. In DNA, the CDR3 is TGTGCCAGCAGCCGTAACTATTATAGCAATCAGCCCCAGCATTTT.

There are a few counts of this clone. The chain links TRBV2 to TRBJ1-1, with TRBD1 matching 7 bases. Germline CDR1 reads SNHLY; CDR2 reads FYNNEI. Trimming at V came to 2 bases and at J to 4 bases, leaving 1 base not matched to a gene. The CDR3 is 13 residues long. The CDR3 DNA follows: TGTGCCAGCAGTGAAAACAGGGGCACTGAAGCTTTCTTT. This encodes CASSENRGTEAFF. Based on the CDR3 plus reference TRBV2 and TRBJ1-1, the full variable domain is EPEVTQTPSHQVTQMGQEVILRCVPISNHLYFYWYRQILGQKVEFLVSFYNNEISEKSEIFDDQFSVERPDGSNFTLKIRSTKLEDSAMYFCASSENRGTEAFFGQGTRLTVV.

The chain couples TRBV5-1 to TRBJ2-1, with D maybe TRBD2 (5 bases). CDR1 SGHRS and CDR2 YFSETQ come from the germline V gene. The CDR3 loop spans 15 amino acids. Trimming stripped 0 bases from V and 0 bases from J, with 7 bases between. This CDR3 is CASSLDGSSYNEQFF. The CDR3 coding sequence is TGCGCCAGCAGCTTGGATGGGAGCTCCTACAATGAGCAGTTCTTC. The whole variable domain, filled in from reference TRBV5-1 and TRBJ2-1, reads KAGVTQTPRYLIKTRGQQVTLSCSPISGHRSVSWYQQTPGQGLQFLFEYFSETQRNKGNFPGRFSGRQFSNSRSEMNVSTLELGDSALYLCASSLDGSSYNEQFFGPGTRLTVL.

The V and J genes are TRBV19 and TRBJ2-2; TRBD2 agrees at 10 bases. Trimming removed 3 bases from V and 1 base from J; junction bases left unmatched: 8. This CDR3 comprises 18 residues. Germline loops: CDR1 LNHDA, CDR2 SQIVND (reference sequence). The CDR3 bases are TGTGCCAGTAGTATGTTAGCGGGGGGCCTATTGAACACCGGGGAGCTGTTTTTT. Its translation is CASSMLAGGLLNTGELFF. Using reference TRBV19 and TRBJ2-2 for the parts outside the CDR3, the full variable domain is DGGITQSPKYLFRKEGQNVTLSCEQNLNHDAMYWYRQDPGQGLRLIYYSQIVNDFQKGDIAEGYSVSREKKESFPLTVTSAQKNPTAFYLCASSMLAGGLLNTGELFFGEGSRLTVL.

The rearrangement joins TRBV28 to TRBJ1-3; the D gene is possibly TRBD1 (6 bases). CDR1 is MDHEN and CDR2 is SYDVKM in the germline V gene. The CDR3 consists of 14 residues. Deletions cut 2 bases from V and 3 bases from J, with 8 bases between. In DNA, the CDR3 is TGTGCCAGCAGTTTAGGGACACTTGGAAACACCATATATTTT. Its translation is CASSLGTLGNTIYF.